This TCR beta chain was sequenced in a study of blood T cells in healthy people across ages. This clonotype was found many times. Its specificity is not known. General study findings and limits: There was a strong correlation between TCR beta diversity and naive T cell percentage. More naive CD4+ cells and higher diversity marked long-lived donors relative to aged donors. Researchers said unsorted PBMCs prevented a conclusive naive versus antigen-experienced comparison.

Trimming left V 0 bases short and J 6 bases short, with 3 bases between. Germline-derived CDR1 and CDR2 are SQVTM and ANQGSEA. The length of the CDR3 is 11 residues. Primed by a sample-barcoded 5' primer and a J-beta primer mix, a second PCR proceeded for about 6 to 11 cycles. Every cDNA was tagged by a template-switch adaptor with 12 random nucleotides. TCRdb itself ran the 5' RACE reads through MiXCR, one entry per CDR3 protein. The data hold fewer than 2 million distinct CDR3 sequences, with roughly two fifths observed a single time. The sample consisted of blood. The receptor comes from a human donor in good health. The chain recombines TRBV29-1 with TRBJ2-4, with D unresolved. The CDR3 loop is CSVEEGNIQYF. DNA of the CDR3: TGCAGCGTTGAAGAAGGAAACATTCAGTACTTC.